Shown below are 15 T cell receptor beta chains from a single sample sequenced in a study of cytomegalovirus exposure and HLA in healthy donors. In the PCR, 60 Vbeta and 13 Jbeta primers were used. The table came from immunoSEQ multiplex PCR; TCRdb's copy has only in-frame clones and leaves some out. The sample contains 99,000 or so clones, 75% to 90% of which appear only once. Material for sequencing was PBMCs. The origin of the receptors is a young man in good health and CMV-seropositive.

This chain uses TRBV5-1 with TRBJ1-1, with D perhaps matching TRBD1 (5 bases). Germline V gene lookup returns CDR1 SGHRS and CDR2 YFSETQ. V gave up 4 bases and J gave up 6 bases, with 19 bases separating them. There are 15 residues in the CDR3. CDR3 coding DNA: TGCGCCAGCAGCGCACTGACAGTGTTTAACGCTGAAGCTTTCTTT. This encodes CASSALTVFNAEAFF.

The chain couples TRBV9 to TRBJ1-1, with D hard to call. The CDR3 contains 15 residues. Germline V gene sequence: CDR1 SGDLS, CDR2 YYNGEE. V lost 0 bases, J lost 0 bases, and 9 bases lay in between. The CDR3 reads CASSVGGRMNTEAFF. In DNA, the CDR3 is TGTGCCAGCAGCGTAGGCGGGAGGATGAACACTGAAGCTTTCTTT.

V and J are TRBV19 and TRBJ1-6; D ambiguous. The CDR3 has 15 amino acids. V was pared by 3 bases and J by 4 bases, with 10 bases between. The germline gives CDR1 LNHDA, CDR2 SQIVND (reference sequence). The DNA of the CDR3 is TGTGCCAGTAGTATTGGCGGTGGGTATAATTCACCCCTCCACTTT. It translates to CASSIGGGYNSPLHF.

This chain connects TRBV9 to TRBJ2-1; 7 nucleotides align to TRBD2. This CDR3 comprises 16 residues. The V gene end was trimmed by 4 bases and the J gene end by 9 bases; junction bases not matched to a gene: 16. CDR1 and CDR2 (germline): SGDLS, YYNGEE. This chain's CDR3 is CASSQGGNYHNGEQFF. The CDR3 DNA sequence: TGTGCCAGCAGCCAGGGAGGGAACTACCACAATGGTGAGCAGTTCTTC. Based on the CDR3 plus reference TRBV9 and TRBJ2-1, the full variable domain is DSGVTQTPKHLITATGQRVTLRCSPRSGDLSVYWYQQSLDQGLQFLIQYYNGEERAKGNILERFSAQQFPDLHSELNLSSLELGDSALYFCASSQGGNYHNGEQFFGPGTRLTVL.

The chain recombines TRBV5-4 with TRBJ2-1; perhaps TRBD2 as D (5 bases). Trimming shortened V by 1 base and J by 3 bases, and 5 bases separated the two germline ends. Germline CDR1 reads SGHNT; CDR2 reads YYREEE (reference sequence). The CDR3 loop spans 13 amino acids. CDR3 loop: CASSLTSYNEQFF. DNA of the CDR3: TGTGCCAGCAGCTTGACTAGCTACAATGAGCAGTTCTTC.

This rearrangement joins TRBV29-1 to TRBJ1-2, with 12 bases identical to TRBD1. CDR1 is SQVTM and CDR2 is ANQGSEA in the germline V gene. The CDR3 loop spans 13 amino acids. V gave up 6 bases and J gave up 8 bases; unmatched junction bases: 7. The CDR3: CSVGDRGRGGYTF. DNA of the CDR3: TGCAGCGTCGGGGACAGGGGGCGGGGGGGCTACACCTTC.

This clone came up once. The chain recombines TRBV6-4 with TRBJ1-3; no reliable D call. The CDR3 consists of 13 residues. Germline CDR1 MRHNA, CDR2 SNTAGT. V gave up 5 bases and J gave up 2 bases, with 7 bases separating them. The DNA of the CDR3 is TGTGCCAGCAGTACGGGTCCTGGAAACACCATATATTTT. This codes for CASSTGPGNTIYF.

The genes are TRBV6-1 and TRBJ1-2, with 10 bases lining up with TRBD1. Trimming took 3 bases from V and 7 from J; bases not matched to a gene: 2. CDR3 size: 13 residues. CDR1 is MNHNS and CDR2 is SASEGT in the germline V gene. The CDR3 bases are TGTGCCAGCAGTGACCGGGACAGGGGTGGCTACACCTTC. Residues: CASSDRDRGGYTF.

V is TRBV6-1 and J is TRBJ1-4; 8 nucleotides align to TRBD1. Germline loops: CDR1 MNHNS, CDR2 SASEGT. This CDR3 spans 15 amino acids. J was trimmed by 0 bases and V by 8 bases; bases with no gene match: 5. The CDR3 DNA follows: TGTGCCAGCGTTGTGGACAGGGCAACTAATGAAAAACTGTTTTTT. Its protein is CASVVDRATNEKLFF.

Here the CDR3 reads CASGGGSTGELFF. CDR3 nucleotides: TGTGCCAGCGGGGGGGGTAGCACCGGGGAGCTGTTTTTT. This chain links TRBV28 with TRBJ2-2; TRBD2 matches at 7 bases. The V gene's germline CDR1 is MDHEN and CDR2 SYDVKM. The CDR3 loop spans 13 amino acids. J was trimmed by 4 bases and V by 8 bases; bases with no gene match: 4.

This sequence joins TRBV27 and TRBJ1-5; a possible D gene is TRBD1 (6 bases). Germline-derived CDR1 and CDR2 are MNHEY and SMNVEV (reference sequence). The CDR3 sequence is 15 residues long. The V end was cut by 1 base, the J end by 3 bases, with 10 bases between. CDR3 protein: CASSLFGGLNQPQHF. The CDR3 coding sequence is TGTGCCAGCAGTTTATTTGGGGGCCTCAATCAGCCCCAGCATTTT.

This clone was counted a few times. This chain uses TRBV2 with TRBJ2-7; D not resolved. Trimming left V 6 bases short and J 0 bases short, with 6 bases between. Germline lookup yields CDR1 SNHLY and CDR2 FYNNEI. This CDR3 has 12 residues. CDR3 sequence (DNA): TGTGCCAGCAGCGGAGTCTCCTACGAGCAGTACTTC. Protein product: CASSGVSYEQYF.

This chain uses TRBV15 with TRBJ1-5; unclear D gene. V lost 0 bases to trimming and J lost 1 base, with 10 bases between them. The CDR3 extends over 16 amino acids. Germline values: CDR1 LNHNV, CDR2 YYDKDF (reference sequence). CDR3 DNA sequence: TGTGCCACCAGCAGAGATCCCAGTTTAAGCAATCAGCCCCAGCATTTT. Translation gives CATSRDPSLSNQPQHF.

This clone was observed a few times. CDR3 DNA: TGTGCCAGCAGCTTAGGGGACAGGGTCCAAGAGACCCAGTACTTC. It translates to CASSLGDRVQETQYF. J is TRBJ2-5 and V is TRBV7-9; TRBD1 agrees at 9 bases. Trimming cost V 1 base and J 1 base; bases outside gene matches: 1. CDR1 and CDR2 from the germline V gene are SEHNR and FQNEAQ (reference sequence). The CDR3 consists of 15 residues. The whole variable domain, filled in from reference TRBV7-9 and TRBJ2-5, reads DTGVSQNPRHKITKRGQNVTFRCDPISEHNRLYWYRQTLGQGPEFLTYFQNEAQLEKSRLLSDRFSAERPKGSFSTLEIQRTEQGDSAMYLCASSLGDRVQETQYFGPGTRLLVL.

The chain employs TRBV2 and TRBJ2-3, with TRBD2 matching over 8 bases. This CDR3 is built from 15 residues. Germline loops: CDR1 SNHLY, CDR2 FYNNEI. Trimming took 3 bases from V and 2 from J; bases not matched to a gene: 4. In nucleotides, the CDR3 is TGTGCCAGCAGTGACGGCGGGGGGCTCACAGATACGCAGTATTTT. Its translation is CASSDGGGLTDTQYF.